Presented here are 10 T cell receptor beta chains from one specimen sequenced in a study of CXCR3-negative and CXCR3-positive naive CD8 T cells. UMI labels and 5' RACE were used to prepare the TRB cDNA libraries. After re-calling the 5' RACE reads, TCRdb lists one entry per CDR3 protein, DNA absent. The sample totals about 57,000 distinct CDR3 sequences. Sequenced sample: memory CD8+ T cells from blood. The receptors here all came from a human donor in good health. Some clones in this sample may be carry-over from other donors' samples.

The CDR3 protein is CASMLLDNTGELFF. The rearrangement uses TRBV19 and TRBJ2-2. This CDR3 has 14 residues. The germline gives CDR1 LNHDA, CDR2 SQIVND (reference sequence).

V is TRBV7-9 and J is TRBJ2-7; the TCRdb D gene call, TRBD1, has no DNA to confirm it. The germline gives CDR1 SEHNR, CDR2 FQNEAQ (reference sequence). CDR3 length equals 15 residues. This CDR3 reads CASSFSGTGSYEQYF.

The chain carries TRBV29-1 and TRBJ1-2. This CDR3 spans 11 amino acids. The germline V gene has CDR1 SQVTM and CDR2 ANQGSEA. CDR3 in amino acids: CSVDSRGGYTF.

The V call is TRBV6-6, the J call TRBJ2-2. Germline V gene sequence: CDR1 MNHNY, CDR2 SVGAGI (reference sequence). The CDR3 runs to 13 residues. The CDR3 sequence: CASKQTNTGELFF.

V and J are TRBV29-1 and TRBJ2-2; TCRdb's assignment of TRBD1 cannot be checked, as there is no DNA. Germline-derived CDR1 and CDR2 are SQVTM and ANQGSEA. There are 15 residues in the CDR3. The CDR3: CSVLGAGGESGELFF.

The V call is TRBV12-3 or TRBV12-4, the J call TRBJ1-1; TCRdb indicates TRBD1, and absent DNA this call remains unverified. The CDR3 extends over 13 amino acids. The CDR3 loop is CASSPAGHTEAFF.

V and J are TRBV7-9 and TRBJ2-7; no DNA is available, so the TRBD2 call from TCRdb remains unchecked. The CDR3 sequence is 13 residues long. Germline V gene data show CDR1 as SEHNR and CDR2 as FQNEAQ (reference sequence). The CDR3 spells CASSPGGQGEQYF.

The genes are TRBV6-6 and TRBJ2-3; there is no DNA to check the TCRdb D call of TRBD1. CDR1 MNHNY and CDR2 SVGAGI come from the germline V gene (reference sequence). The CDR3 is 16 amino acids. The CDR3 is CASTSSVGGSTDTQYF.

The chain joins TRBV2 to TRBJ2-5. The CDR3 sequence is 13 residues long. Germline CDR1 and CDR2: SNHLY and FYNNEI. CDR3 amino acids: CASSDRPQETQYF. The variable domain in full, completed from reference TRBV2 and TRBJ2-5, reads EPEVTQTPSHQVTQMGQEVILRCVPISNHLYFYWYRQILGQKVEFLVSFYNNEISEKSEIFDDQFSVERPDGSNFTLKIRSTKLEDSAMYFCASSDRPQETQYFGPGTRLLVL.

This rearrangement joins TRBV7-9 to TRBJ2-7. The CDR3 is 14 amino acids. Germline CDR1 reads SEHNR; CDR2 reads FQNEAQ (reference sequence). The CDR3 is CASSSGRLSDEQYF. Based on the CDR3 plus reference TRBV7-9 and TRBJ2-7, the full variable domain is DTGVSQNPRHKITKRGQNVTFRCDPISEHNRLYWYRQTLGQGPEFLTYFQNEAQLEKSRLLSDRFSAERPKGSFSTLEIQRTEQGDSAMYLCASSSGRLSDEQYFGPGTRLTVT.